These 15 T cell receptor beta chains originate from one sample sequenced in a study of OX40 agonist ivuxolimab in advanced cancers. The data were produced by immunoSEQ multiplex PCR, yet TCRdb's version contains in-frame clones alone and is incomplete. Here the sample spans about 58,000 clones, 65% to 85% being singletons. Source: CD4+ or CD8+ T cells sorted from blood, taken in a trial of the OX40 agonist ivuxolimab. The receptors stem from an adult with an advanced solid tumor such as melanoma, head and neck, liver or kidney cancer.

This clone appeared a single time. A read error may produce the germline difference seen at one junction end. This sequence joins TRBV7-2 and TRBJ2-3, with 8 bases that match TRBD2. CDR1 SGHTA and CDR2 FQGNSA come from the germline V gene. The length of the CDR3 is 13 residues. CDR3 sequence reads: CASSLDSGGPGDF. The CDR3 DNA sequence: TGTGCCAGCAGCTTAGACAGCGGGGGCCCCGGGGATTTT.

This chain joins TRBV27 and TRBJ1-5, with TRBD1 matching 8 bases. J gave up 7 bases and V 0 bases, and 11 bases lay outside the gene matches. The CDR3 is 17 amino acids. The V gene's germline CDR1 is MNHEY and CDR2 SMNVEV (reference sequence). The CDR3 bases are TGTGCCAGCAGTTTATCGACCGGCAGGGGGCGCATCCAGCCCCAGCATTTT. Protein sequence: CASSLSTGRGRIQPQHF.

Written as DNA, the CDR3 is TGTGCCAGCAGTGAAGCAAATTACAATGAGCAGTTCTTC. Translation: CASSEANYNEQFF. The chain has TRBV6-1 and TRBJ2-1; D ambiguous. Trimming took 0 bases from V and 4 from J, leaving 4 bases between them. Germline V gene sequence: CDR1 MNHNS, CDR2 SASEGT. The CDR3 has 13 residues.

CDR3 residues: CASSIRRTGRFYGYTF. Written as DNA, the CDR3 is TGTGCCAGTAGTATCCGGAGGACAGGACGGTTCTATGGCTACACCTTC. V and J are TRBV19 and TRBJ1-2; TRBD1 aligns across 7 bases. Germline V gene data show CDR1 as LNHDA and CDR2 as SQIVND (reference sequence). This CDR3 is built from 16 residues. V was clipped by 3 bases and J by 4 bases; unmatched bases: 11.

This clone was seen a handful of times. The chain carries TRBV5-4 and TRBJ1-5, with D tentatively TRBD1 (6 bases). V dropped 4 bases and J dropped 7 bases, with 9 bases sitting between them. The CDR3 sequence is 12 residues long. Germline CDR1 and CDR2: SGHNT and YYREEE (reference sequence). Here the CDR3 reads CASSLDSQPQHF. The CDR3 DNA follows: TGTGCCAGCAGCCTGGACAGCCAGCCCCAGCATTTT.

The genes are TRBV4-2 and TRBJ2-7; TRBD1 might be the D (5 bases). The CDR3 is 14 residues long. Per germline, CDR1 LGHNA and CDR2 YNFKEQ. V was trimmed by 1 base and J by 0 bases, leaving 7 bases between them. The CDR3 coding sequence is TGTGCCAGCAGCCAAGGGGGCAGCTCCTACGAGCAGTACTTC. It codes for CASSQGGSSYEQYF.

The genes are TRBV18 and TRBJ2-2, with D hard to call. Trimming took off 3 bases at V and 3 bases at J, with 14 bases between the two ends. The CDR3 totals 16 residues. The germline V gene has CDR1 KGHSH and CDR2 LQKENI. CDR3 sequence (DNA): TGTGCCAGCTCACCCCGTGGTCGATTGGACACCGGGGAGCTGTTTTTT. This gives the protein CASSPRGRLDTGELFF.

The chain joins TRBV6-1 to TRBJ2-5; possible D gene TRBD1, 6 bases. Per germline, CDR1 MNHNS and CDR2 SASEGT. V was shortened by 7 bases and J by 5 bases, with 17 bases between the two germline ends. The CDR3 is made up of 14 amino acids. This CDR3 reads CASIRRQATETQYF. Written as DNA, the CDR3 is TGTGCCAGCATTAGGCGACAGGCTACTGAGACCCAGTACTTC.

DNA for the CDR3: TGTGCCAGCTCACCTCGGGTAATAGTCCGGATTACGGAGAAGAACACTGAAGCTTTCTTT. Its translation: CASSPRVIVRITEKNTEAFF. The chain recombines TRBV18 with TRBJ1-1; no clear D. The CDR3 totals 20 residues. Germline V gives CDR1 KGHSH, CDR2 LQKENI. V was shortened by 3 bases and J by 1 base, with 27 bases between the two germline ends.

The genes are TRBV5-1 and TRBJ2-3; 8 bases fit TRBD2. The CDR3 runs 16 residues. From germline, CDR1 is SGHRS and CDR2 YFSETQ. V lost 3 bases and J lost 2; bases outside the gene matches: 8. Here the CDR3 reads CASSSLTSVDTDTQYF. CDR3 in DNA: TGCGCCAGCAGCTCGTTGACTAGCGTTGACACAGATACGCAGTATTTT.

In DNA form, the CDR3 reads TGTGCCAGCAGCCCGACCGGGACAGGGAGGGCGGACACTGAAGCTTTCTTT. Protein sequence: CASSPTGTGRADTEAFF. The genes are TRBV7-3 and TRBJ1-1, with 9 bases that match TRBD1. V trimming: 5 bases; J trimming: 3 bases; junction bases outside the gene matches: 13. Looked up from germline, CDR1 is SGHTA and CDR2 is FQGTGA. CDR3 length: 17 amino acids.

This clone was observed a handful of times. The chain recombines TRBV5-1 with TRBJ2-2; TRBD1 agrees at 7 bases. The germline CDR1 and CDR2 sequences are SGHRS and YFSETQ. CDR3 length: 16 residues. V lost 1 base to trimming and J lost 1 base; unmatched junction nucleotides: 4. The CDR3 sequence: CASSLRQGQNTGELFF. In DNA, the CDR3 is TGCGCCAGCAGCTTGAGACAGGGACAGAACACCGGGGAGCTGTTTTTT. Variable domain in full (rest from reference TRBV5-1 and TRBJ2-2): KAGVTQTPRYLIKTRGQQVTLSCSPISGHRSVSWYQQTPGQGLQFLFEYFSETQRNKGNFPGRFSGRQFSNSRSEMNVSTLELGDSALYLCASSLRQGQNTGELFFGEGSRLTVL.

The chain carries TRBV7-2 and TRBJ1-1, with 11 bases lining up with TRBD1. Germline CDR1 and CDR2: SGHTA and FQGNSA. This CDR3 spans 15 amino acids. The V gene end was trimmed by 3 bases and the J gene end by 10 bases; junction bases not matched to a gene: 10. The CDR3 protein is CASSFKGQGGLGAFF. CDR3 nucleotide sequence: TGTGCCAGCAGCTTCAAGGGACAGGGGGGGCTTGGAGCTTTCTTT. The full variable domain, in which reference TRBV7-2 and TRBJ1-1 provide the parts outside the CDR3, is GAGVSQSPSNKVTEKGKDVELRCDPISGHTALYWYRQSLGQGLEFLIYFQGNSAPDKSGLPSDRFSAERTGGSVSTLTIQRTQQEDSAVYLCASSFKGQGGLGAFFGQGTRLTVV.

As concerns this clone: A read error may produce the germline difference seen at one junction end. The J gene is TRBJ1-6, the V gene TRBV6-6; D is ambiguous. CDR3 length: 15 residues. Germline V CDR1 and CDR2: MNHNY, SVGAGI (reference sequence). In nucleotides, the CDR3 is TGTGCCAGCACTTACGGTAGCTCCTATAATTCACCCCTCCACTTT. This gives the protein CASTYGSSYNSPLHF.

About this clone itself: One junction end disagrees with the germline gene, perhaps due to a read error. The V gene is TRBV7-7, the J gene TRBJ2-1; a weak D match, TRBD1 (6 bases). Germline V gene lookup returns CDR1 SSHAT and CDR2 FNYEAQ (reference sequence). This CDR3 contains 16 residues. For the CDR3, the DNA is TGTGCTAGCAGCTTAGATGCGGACAGCGCGGGCCATGAGCAGTTCTTC. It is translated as CASSLDADSAGHEQFF.